The 30 T cell receptor beta chains listed next were all sequenced from one sample in a study of blood T cell repertoires in COVID-19. Profiling relied on immunoSEQ multiplex PCR, and the TCRdb table lists in-frame clones only, not all of them. This sample carries about 170,000 clones, 70% to 90% of them seen once, and the ten largest clones take under 3.5%. The sequenced sample consisted of peripheral blood. The receptors were gathered from a woman of 80 years or more with COVID-19, enrolled during active disease.

The chain employs TRBV7-9 and TRBJ1-1, with 9 nucleotides matching TRBD1. Trimming cost V 1 base and J 4 bases; bases outside gene matches: 7. The CDR3 totals 16 residues. Germline V gives CDR1 SEHNR, CDR2 FQNEAQ (reference sequence). The CDR3 DNA follows: TGTGCCAGCAGCTTAGGGACCGGGACAGGGCGCACTGAAGCTTTCTTT. Encoded protein: CASSLGTGTGRTEAFF.

The table lists this clone with a count of one. Within the sample, other DNA sequences also encode this same CDR3. This chain uses TRBV3-1 (or the pseudogene TRBV3-2) with TRBJ1-2; D unclear. Germline V gives CDR1 LGHDT, CDR2 YNNKEL (reference sequence). Deletions cut 1 base from V and 3 bases from J, with 3 bases between. This CDR3 comprises 12 residues. This CDR3 is CASSQGDYGYTF. The CDR3 DNA follows: TGTGCCAGCAGCCAAGGAGACTATGGCTACACCTTC.

The CDR3 loop reads CASSQLSGSETDTQYF. CDR3 DNA: TGTGCCAGCAGCCAACTCAGCGGGAGTGAAACAGATACGCAGTATTTT. The chain employs TRBV4-2 and TRBJ2-3; 8 positions match TRBD2. The CDR3 has 16 residues. CDR1 and CDR2 (germline): LGHNA, YNFKEQ. Trimming at V came to 2 bases and at J to 3 bases, leaving 7 bases not matched to a gene.

This clone has a handful of counts. The chain links TRBV7-2 to TRBJ2-1; 11 bases map to TRBD2. This CDR3 is built from 16 residues. Germline V lookup: CDR1 SGHTA, CDR2 FQGNSA. V was clipped by 6 bases and J by 4 bases; unmatched bases: 8. The CDR3 nucleotides are TGTGCCAGCAGACTTCTTAGCGGGGGGGTTTACAATGAGCAGTTCTTC. It codes for CASRLLSGGVYNEQFF.

The rearrangement uses TRBV28 and TRBJ2-1; 8 positions match TRBD1. The CDR3 is 16 amino acids. Germline loops: CDR1 MDHEN, CDR2 SYDVKM. V lost 5 bases and J lost 6; bases outside the gene matches: 12. The CDR3 sequence is CASSTRSGGYTNEQFF. CDR3 bases: TGTGCCAGCAGTACCCGGTCAGGGGGCTACACCAATGAGCAGTTCTTC.

V usage is TRBV6-1 and J usage is TRBJ2-7; D is ambiguous. The germline gives CDR1 MNHNS, CDR2 SASEGT. The CDR3 is 12 residues long. Trimming removed 0 bases from V and 12 bases from J, with 12 bases in between. The CDR3 region is CASSEATQVGYF. The CDR3, as DNA: TGTGCCAGCAGTGAAGCAACCCAGGTCGGGTACTTC.

The rearrangement uses TRBV7-6 and TRBJ1-2, with 8 positions matching TRBD1. Trimming took 3 bases from V and 2 from J; bases not matched to a gene: 2. The germline V gene encodes CDR1 SGHVS and CDR2 FNYEAQ. The CDR3 consists of 14 residues. Here the CDR3 reads CASSLGTGNYGYTF. In DNA form, the CDR3 reads TGTGCCAGCAGCTTGGGGACAGGCAACTATGGCTACACCTTC.

In this sample, this clone turned up once. The genes are TRBV2 and TRBJ2-5; the D gene is possibly TRBD2 (5 bases). Germline assignment: CDR1 SNHLY and CDR2 FYNNEI. V lost 4 bases, J lost 4 bases, and 10 bases lay in between. CDR3 length equals 13 residues. CDR3 in amino acids: CASSVEGGETQYF. The CDR3 coding sequence is TGTGCCAGCAGTGTTGAGGGTGGAGAGACCCAGTACTTC.

The chain couples TRBV10-3 to TRBJ2-7; 7 bases map to TRBD1. V lost 5 bases and J lost 2; bases outside the gene matches: 3. Germline-derived CDR1 and CDR2 are ENHRY and SYGVKD. The CDR3 has 13 residues. CDR3 nucleotides: TGTGCCATCAGTACAACAGGGGCCTACGAGCAGTACTTC. Its translation: CAISTTGAYEQYF.

The J gene is TRBJ2-5, the V gene TRBV10-1; TRBD2 matches 12 bases. The CDR3 extends over 15 amino acids. The germline V gene encodes CDR1 WNHNN and CDR2 SYGVQD (reference sequence). Unmatched junction bases numbered 0, after V lost 2 bases and J lost 2 bases. In nucleotides, the CDR3 is TGCGCCAGCAGTGAGGGGACTAGCGGGCAAGAGACCCAGTACTTC. It specifies CASSEGTSGQETQYF.

This chain joins TRBV6-1 and TRBJ1-4; 9 positions agree with TRBD1. The CDR3 is 18 amino acids. The junction had 17 bases not matched to a gene; V was cut back by 4 bases and J by 8 bases. CDR1 is MNHNS and CDR2 is SASEGT in the germline V gene. The CDR3 loop reads CASSATSGTGPSAEKLFF. DNA of the CDR3: TGTGCCAGCAGTGCGACCTCCGGGACAGGGCCTTCGGCGGAAAAACTGTTTTTT.

CDR3 sequence (DNA): TGTGCCAGCAGTTCCCAGGGGGCCGCTGAAGCTTTCTTT. This translates into CASSSQGAAEAFF. The J gene is TRBJ1-1, the V gene TRBV28, with 8 nucleotides matching TRBD1. V shed 4 bases and J 6 bases; nucleotides not matched to a gene: 4. Germline V lookup: CDR1 MDHEN, CDR2 SYDVKM. The CDR3 consists of 13 residues.

This chain connects TRBV6-4 to TRBJ1-2, with TRBD1 identical over 9 bases. V lost 6 bases, J lost 8 bases, and 10 bases stayed unmatched. From germline, CDR1 is MRHNA and CDR2 SNTAGT. CDR3 size: 14 residues. The CDR3 loop reads CASSPGTGLSGYTF. CDR3 in DNA: TGTGCCAGCAGCCCAGGGACAGGGTTGAGCGGCTACACCTTC.

The chain combines TRBV30 with TRBJ2-5; the match to TRBD2 covers 9 bases. The CDR3 covers 14 residues. Germline loops: CDR1 GTSNPN, CDR2 SVGIG (reference sequence). After removal of 1 base from V and 5 bases from J, the junction contained 5 bases not matched to a gene. DNA for the CDR3: TGTGCCTGGAGTGAAGGACTAGCGAGGGAGACCCAGTACTTC. Residues: CAWSEGLARETQYF.

V usage is TRBV24-1 and J usage is TRBJ2-3, with 10 positions matching TRBD1. V lost 3 bases to trimming and J lost 8 bases; unmatched junction nucleotides: 4. Germline assignment: CDR1 KGHDR and CDR2 SFDVKD. This CDR3 comprises 14 residues. CDR3 sequence reads: CATSDAGQGGTQYF. DNA of the CDR3: TGTGCCACCAGTGATGCAGGACAGGGGGGTACGCAGTATTTT.

The rearrangement uses TRBV4-2 and TRBJ2-3; the D gene is possibly TRBD2 (6 bases). CDR1 is LGHNA, CDR2 YNFKEQ, per germline. The CDR3 is 15 amino acids. Trimming left V 0 bases short and J 5 bases short, with 12 bases between. CDR3 amino acids: CASSQDWTNLDTQYF. CDR3 DNA: TGTGCCAGCAGCCAAGATTGGACTAACCTAGATACGCAGTATTTT.

The CDR3 DNA sequence: TGTGCCAGCAGCACCCCGACAGGCTATAATTCACCCCTCCACTTT. This codes for CASSTPTGYNSPLHF. J is TRBJ1-6 and V is TRBV21-1; TRBD1, the table's D call, was not compared with the DNA. TRBV21-1 is listed as a pseudogene. The CDR3 has 15 residues.

The rearrangement links TRBV28 to TRBJ2-5, with a weak D call TRBD1 (5 bases). Germline-derived CDR1 and CDR2 are MDHEN and SYDVKM. V dropped 6 bases and J dropped 1 base, with 12 bases sitting between them. This CDR3 region has 14 residues. The CDR3 protein is CASSPGHFQETQYF. The CDR3 DNA is TGTGCCAGCAGCCCCGGACATTTCCAAGAGACCCAGTACTTC.

The chain joins TRBV4-1 to TRBJ2-7, with 14 bases identical to TRBD2. The V gene end was trimmed by 1 base and the J gene end by 0 bases; junction bases not matched to a gene: 2. Germline assignment: CDR1 MGHRA and CDR2 YSYEKL. The CDR3 is 17 residues long. For the CDR3, the DNA is TGCGCCAGCAGCCAAGGACTAGCGGGAGGGTTCTCCTACGAGCAGTACTTC. This gives the protein CASSQGLAGGFSYEQYF.

The chain carries TRBV27 and TRBJ2-7, with TRBD2 identical over 11 bases. This CDR3 is 14 amino acids long. CDR1 and CDR2 from the germline V gene are MNHEY and SMNVEV (reference sequence). J was trimmed by 11 bases and V by 7 bases; bases with no gene match: 13. In DNA form, the CDR3 reads TGTGCCAGCACCACCCGACTAGCGGGATCGTATAAGTACTTC. Encoded protein: CASTTRLAGSYKYF.

This chain connects TRBV30 to TRBJ2-3; the match to TRBD2 covers 9 bases. CDR1 is GTSNPN and CDR2 is SVGIG in the germline V gene (reference sequence). V shed 2 bases, J shed 3 bases, and the junction held 6 bases outside the gene matches. This CDR3 spans 15 amino acids. For the CDR3, the DNA is TGTGCCTGGAGTATAGGTCTAGCGGGAACAGATACGCAGTATTTT. It specifies CAWSIGLAGTDTQYF.

This clone appeared many times. This chain uses TRBV4-1 with TRBJ2-7; 9 bases align to TRBD2. V shed 2 bases and J 4 bases; nucleotides not matched to a gene: 6. CDR1 and CDR2 from the germline V gene are MGHRA and YSYEKL. This CDR3 has 15 residues. CDR3 amino acids: CASSQNSGGPYEQYF. The CDR3 DNA sequence: TGCGCCAGCAGCCAAAACAGCGGGGGGCCTTACGAGCAGTACTTC.

This chain connects TRBV20-1 to TRBJ2-7; D gene unclear. Germline-derived CDR1 and CDR2 are DFQATT and SNEGSKA (reference sequence). The CDR3 is 10 residues long. V was trimmed by 4 bases and J by 4 bases, leaving 5 bases between them. The CDR3 loop reads CSATRYEQYF. The DNA of the CDR3 is TGCAGTGCTACGCGATACGAGCAGTACTTC.

This CDR3 reads CASSEWQGGPDTQYF. The CDR3 DNA reads TGTGCCAGCAGTGAATGGCAGGGTGGGCCAGATACGCAGTATTTT. The rearrangement uses TRBV2 and TRBJ2-3; possibly TRBD1 for D (5 bases). The germline gives CDR1 SNHLY, CDR2 FYNNEI. The V end was cut by 2 bases, the J end by 4 bases, with 13 bases between. The CDR3 totals 15 residues.

This CDR3 reads CASRTRQGAKTYEKLFF. The CDR3 DNA sequence: TGTGCCAGCAGGACGAGACAGGGGGCTAAGACGTATGAAAAACTGTTTTTT. This sequence joins TRBV28 and TRBJ1-4, with 10 bases matching TRBD1. V was pared by 6 bases and J by 6 bases, with 13 bases of the junction left unmatched. This CDR3 region has 17 residues. The germline CDR1 and CDR2 sequences are MDHEN and SYDVKM. The full variable domain, completed using reference TRBV28 and TRBJ1-4, is DVKVTQSSRYLVKRTGEKVFLECVQDMDHENMFWYRQDPGLGLRLIYFSYDVKMKEKGDIPEGYSVSREKKERFSLILESASTNQTSMYLCASRTRQGAKTYEKLFFGSGTQLSVL.

V gene TRBV29-1 combines with J gene TRBJ1-5, with a tentative D call TRBD1 (6 bases). CDR3 size: 13 residues. Trimming left V 5 bases short and J 6 bases short, with 14 bases between. In germline, CDR1 is SQVTM, CDR2 ANQGSEA. The CDR3 region has the DNA TGCAGCGTTAAGCAGGGGTCAAGTCAGCCCCAGCATTTT. This encodes CSVKQGSSQPQHF.

The chain combines TRBV5-6 with TRBJ2-4; 12 bases line up with TRBD1. Per germline, CDR1 SGHDT and CDR2 YYEEEE. There are 15 residues in the CDR3. The V and J ends lost 4 bases and 8 bases, in that order; junction bases with no gene match: 7. In DNA, the CDR3 is TGTGCCAGCAGCCCAGGGACAGGGGGCGCCCACATTCAGTACTTC. It codes for CASSPGTGGAHIQYF.

V gene TRBV12-5 combines with J gene TRBJ2-1; D is perhaps TRBD2 (5 bases). The CDR3 runs to 13 residues. Germline assignment: CDR1 LGHNT and CDR2 FRNRAP. V lost 6 bases to trimming and J lost 3 bases, with 9 bases between them. For the CDR3, the DNA is TGTGCTAGTGGGGCGGCGGGCTACAATGAGCAGTTCTTC. Protein sequence: CASGAAGYNEQFF.

The chain links TRBV2 to TRBJ2-5; TRBD1 might be the D (6 bases). Trimming removed 3 bases from V and 4 bases from J, with 15 bases in between. Germline CDR1 is SNHLY and CDR2 is FYNNEI. The CDR3 spans 15 residues. CDR3 region: CASSEGQGRIETQYF. CDR3 in DNA: TGTGCCAGCAGTGAGGGGCAGGGGCGCATAGAGACCCAGTACTTC.

The chain combines TRBV27 with TRBJ1-6; 8 bases agree with TRBD1. In germline, CDR1 is MNHEY, CDR2 SMNVEV (reference sequence). The CDR3 runs 17 residues. The J segment lost 5 bases and the V segment lost 1 base, leaving 7 bases of the junction unmatched. The CDR3 nucleotides are TGTGCCAGCAGTTTATTTTGGGCACAGGGGGATAATTCACCCCTCCACTTT. Its protein is CASSLFWAQGDNSPLHF.